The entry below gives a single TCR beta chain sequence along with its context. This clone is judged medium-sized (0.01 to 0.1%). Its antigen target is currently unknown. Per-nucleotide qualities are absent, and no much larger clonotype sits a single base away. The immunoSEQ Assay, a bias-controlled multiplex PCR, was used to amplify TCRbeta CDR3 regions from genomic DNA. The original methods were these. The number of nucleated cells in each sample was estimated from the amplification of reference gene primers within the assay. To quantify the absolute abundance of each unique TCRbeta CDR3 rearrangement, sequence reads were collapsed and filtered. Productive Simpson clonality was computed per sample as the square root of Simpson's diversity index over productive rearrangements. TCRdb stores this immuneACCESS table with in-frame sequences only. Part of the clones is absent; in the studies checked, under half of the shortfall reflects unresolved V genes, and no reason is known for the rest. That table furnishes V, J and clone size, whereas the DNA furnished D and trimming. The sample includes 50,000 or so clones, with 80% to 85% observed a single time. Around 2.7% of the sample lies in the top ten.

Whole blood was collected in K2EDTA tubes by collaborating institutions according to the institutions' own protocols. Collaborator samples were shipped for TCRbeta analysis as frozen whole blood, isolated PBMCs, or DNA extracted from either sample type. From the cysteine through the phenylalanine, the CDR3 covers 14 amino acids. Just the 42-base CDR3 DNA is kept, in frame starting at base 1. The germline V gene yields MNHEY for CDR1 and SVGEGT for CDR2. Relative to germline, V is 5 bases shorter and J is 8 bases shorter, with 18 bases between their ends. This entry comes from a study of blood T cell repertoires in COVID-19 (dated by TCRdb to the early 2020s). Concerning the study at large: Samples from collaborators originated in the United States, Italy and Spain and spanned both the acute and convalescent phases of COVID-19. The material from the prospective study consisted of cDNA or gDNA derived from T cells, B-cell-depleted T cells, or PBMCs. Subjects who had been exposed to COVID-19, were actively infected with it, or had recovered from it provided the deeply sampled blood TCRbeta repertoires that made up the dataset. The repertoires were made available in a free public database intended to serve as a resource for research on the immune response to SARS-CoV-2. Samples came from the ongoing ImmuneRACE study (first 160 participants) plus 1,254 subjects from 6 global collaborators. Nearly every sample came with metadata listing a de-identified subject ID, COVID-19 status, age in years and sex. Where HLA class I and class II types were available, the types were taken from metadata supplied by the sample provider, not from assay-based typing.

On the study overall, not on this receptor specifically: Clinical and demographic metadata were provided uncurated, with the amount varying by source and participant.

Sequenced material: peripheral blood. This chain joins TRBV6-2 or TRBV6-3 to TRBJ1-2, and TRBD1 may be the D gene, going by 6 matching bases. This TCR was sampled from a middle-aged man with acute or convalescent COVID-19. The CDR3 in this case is CASSTDQGRRGYTF. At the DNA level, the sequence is TGTGCCAGCAGTACTGACCAGGGGCGAAGGGGCTACACCTTC.